These T cell receptor beta chains were read from a single sample in a study of cytotoxic CD8 clonotypes in ibrutinib-treated CLL. Profiled with immunoSEQ multiplex PCR; TCRdb holds only in-frame clones, not every one. The table has more than 150,000 clones, around 72% seen once; the top ten hold around an eighth. The sample in question was PBMCs, obtained after 24 months of ibrutinib treatment. The receptors originated from a human donor with chronic lymphocytic leukemia. CDR3s include the opening cysteine and the closing phenylalanine or tryptophan. Each record gives: CDR3 length, clone size, J gene, D gene, V gene, CDR3 protein, CDR3 DNA. A D gene is named only where the DNA matches it firmly. Only part of the rows carry a size: once, few, many, or a class if the clone is expanded.

14	few	TRBJ2-2	NA	TRBV30	CAWSRGPNTGELFF	TGTGCCTGGAGTCGTGGGCCGAACACCGGGGAGCTGTTTTTT
16	NA	TRBJ2-5	TRBD2	TRBV4-1	CASSPRGSGDEETQYF	TGCGCCAGCAGCCCCAGGGGTAGCGGGGACGAGGAGACCCAGTACTTC
15	NA	TRBJ2-7	TRBD2	TRBV4-1	CASSQEGAGEHEQYF	TGCGCCAGCAGCCAAGAAGGAGCGGGAGAACACGAGCAGTACTTC
11	NA	TRBJ1-1	NA	TRBV5-6	CASTATDEAFF	TGTGCCAGCACCGCGACGGACGAGGCTTTCTTT
12	NA	TRBJ2-3	NA	TRBV6-1	CASRVDFNTQYF	TGTGCCAGCAGAGTAGATTTTAATACGCAGTATTTT
14	few	TRBJ2-7	TRBD2	TRBV30	CAWSSAGGSYEQYF	TGTGCCTGGAGTTCAGCGGGAGGTTCCTACGAGCAGTACTTC
15	once	TRBJ2-7	TRBD1	TRBV6-5	CASSYSPDRTYEQYF	TGTGCCAGCAGTTACTCGCCGGACAGGACCTACGAGCAGTACTTC
16	few	TRBJ2-1	TRBD2	TRBV30	CAWSVLGSGRAREQFF	TGTGCCTGGAGTGTACTTGGTAGCGGGAGGGCCCGGGAGCAGTTCTTC
13	NA	TRBJ1-5	NA	TRBV4-2	CASSLGQNQPQHF	TGTGCCAGCAGCTTAGGACAGAATCAGCCCCAGCATTTT
18	NA	TRBJ2-3	TRBD2	TRBV4-3	CASSQVAAAGGSTDTQYF	TGCGCCAGCAGCCAAGTGGCGGCGGCGGGAGGAAGCACAGATACGCAGTATTTT
14	NA	TRBJ1-3	NA	TRBV5-6	CASSLTVTGNTIYF	TGTGCCAGCAGCTTGACAGTAACTGGAAACACCATATATTTT
14	NA	TRBJ2-3	NA	TRBV7-8	CASSFTGVADTQYF	TGTGCCAGCAGCTTTACGGGAGTGGCAGATACGCAGTATTTT
15	once	TRBJ1-1	TRBD1	TRBV15	CATSRMTGAPTEAFF	TGTGCCACCAGCAGGATGACAGGGGCCCCAACTGAAGCTTTCTTT
13	NA	TRBJ2-5	NA	TRBV19	CASSIRREETQYF	TGTGCCAGTAGTATACGGCGGGAAGAGACCCAGTACTTC
15	NA	TRBJ2-7	NA	TRBV29-1	CSVVSRTEGPYEQYF	TGCAGCGTCGTATCCCGGACAGAGGGCCCCTACGAGCAGTACTTC
12	NA	TRBJ2-1	NA	TRBV30	CAWSVASHEQFF	TGTGCCTGGAGTGTCGCCTCCCATGAGCAGTTCTTC
15	NA	TRBJ2-2	NA	TRBV18	CASPPREFVGGELFF	TGTGCCAGCCCTCCCCGGGAGTTTGTCGGCGGGGAGCTGTTTTTT
13	NA	TRBJ1-2	NA	TRBV14	CASSQGQFYGYTF	TGTGCCAGCAGCCAAGGCCAGTTCTATGGCTACACCTTC
15	NA	TRBJ1-4	TRBD1	TRBV5-1	CASSLAGTGYEKLFF	TGCGCCAGCAGCTTGGCTGGGACAGGGTATGAAAAACTGTTTTTT
14	few	TRBJ2-7	NA	TRBV27	CASSSRLPPYEQYF	TGTGCCAGCAGTTCCCGACTGCCCCCATACGAGCAGTACTTC
14	NA	TRBJ2-2	TRBD1	TRBV7-8	CASSEGAYTGELFF	TGTGCCAGCTCAGAGGGGGCTTACACCGGGGAGCTGTTTTTT
13	few	TRBJ1-5	NA	TRBV6-5	CASRPDSYQPQHF	TGTGCCAGCAGACCGGACAGTTATCAGCCCCAGCATTTT
14	NA	TRBJ2-3	NA	TRBV27	CASSPSMPADTQYF	TGTGCCAGCAGTCCCTCAATGCCGGCAGATACGCAGTATTTT
16	once	TRBJ2-7	TRBD2	TRBV5-4	CASSANTRLAFYEQYF	TGTGCCAGCAGCGCCAATACCAGACTAGCCTTCTACGAGCAGTACTTC
16	NA	TRBJ2-1	TRBD1	TRBV9	CASSVGAGGSVNEQFF	TGTGCCAGCAGCGTAGGGGCAGGGGGCTCAGTAAATGAGCAGTTCTTC
14	NA	TRBJ2-7	NA	TRBV18	CASSPGGAVYEQYF	TGTGCCAGCTCACCAGGGGGGGCGGTCTACGAGCAGTACTTC
16	NA	TRBJ2-1	TRBD2	TRBV6-5	CASSSGESSGNNEQFF	TGTGCCAGCAGTTCAGGGGAAAGTAGCGGGAACAATGAGCAGTTCTTC
14	NA	TRBJ2-5	NA	TRBV15	CATSREYRVETQYF	TGTGCCACCAGCAGAGAATACAGGGTCGAGACCCAGTACTTC
17	NA	TRBJ2-1	TRBD2	TRBV5-4	CASSLGGLAGGSNEQFF	TGTGCCAGCAGCTTGGGGGGACTAGCGGGAGGGTCGAATGAGCAGTTCTTC
11	NA	TRBJ2-7	NA	TRBV6-1	CATKGPYEQYF	TGTGCCACCAAGGGCCCCTACGAGCAGTACTTC
11	few	TRBJ2-7	NA	TRBV30	CAGGLSYEQYF	TGTGCCGGAGGTCTCTCCTACGAGCAGTACTTC
14	NA	TRBJ2-2	NA	TRBV9	CASSVSRLTGELFF	TGTGCCAGCAGCGTTTCCAGATTGACCGGGGAGCTGTTTTTT
16	NA	TRBJ2-7	TRBD2	TRBV4-3	CASSQVVGSGSGEQYF	TGCGCCAGCAGCCAAGTGGTTGGTAGCGGGAGCGGTGAGCAGTACTTC
15	NA	TRBJ2-3	NA	TRBV9	CASSPATESTDTQYF	TGTGCCAGCAGCCCAGCCACGGAGAGCACAGATACGCAGTATTTT
15	NA	TRBJ2-3	NA	TRBV6-6	CASLPPRGLPDTQYF	TGTGCCAGCCTCCCTCCGCGGGGTTTGCCAGATACGCAGTATTTT
15	once	TRBJ2-2	TRBD1	TRBV25-1	CASRGQGGNTGELFF	TGTGCCAGCAGAGGACAGGGGGGAAACACCGGGGAGCTGTTTTTT
17	NA	TRBJ2-1	TRBD2	TRBV5-1	CASSLVSSGIAYNEQFF	TGCGCCAGCAGCTTGGTTTCTAGCGGGATTGCCTACAATGAGCAGTTCTTC
16	NA	TRBJ2-2	NA	TRBV5-1	CASSLRGPANTGELFF	TGCGCCAGCAGCTTGAGGGGACCAGCGAACACCGGGGAGCTGTTTTTT